The text below deals with one TCR beta chain. These data are taken from a study of blood T cell repertoires in COVID-19. This table comes from immunoSEQ multiplex PCR, and its TCRdb copy is limited to in-frame clones, with some not included. The data show some 300,000 clones, with approximately 89% seen just once and roughly a tenth held by the top ten. After removal of 5 bases from V and 9 bases from J, the junction contained 12 bases not matched to a gene. CDR1 is SNHLY and CDR2 is FYNNEI in the germline V gene. The CDR3 totals 14 residues. The source is a woman in her twenties or thirties who had recovered from COVID-19. The V call is TRBV2, the J call TRBJ2-7, with 8 bases fitting TRBD1. The specimen sequenced was PBMCs or T cells enriched from blood (not recorded which). CDR3 region: CASSPDRESIGQYF. The CDR3 nucleotides read TGTGCCAGCAGTCCGGACAGGGAAAGCATCGGGCAGTACTTC. Using reference TRBV2 and TRBJ2-7 for the parts outside the CDR3, the full variable domain is EPEVTQTPSHQVTQMGQEVILRCVPISNHLYFYWYRQILGQKVEFLVSFYNNEISEKSEIFDDQFSVERPDGSNFTLKIRSTKLEDSAMYFCASSPDRESIGQYFGPGTRLTVT.